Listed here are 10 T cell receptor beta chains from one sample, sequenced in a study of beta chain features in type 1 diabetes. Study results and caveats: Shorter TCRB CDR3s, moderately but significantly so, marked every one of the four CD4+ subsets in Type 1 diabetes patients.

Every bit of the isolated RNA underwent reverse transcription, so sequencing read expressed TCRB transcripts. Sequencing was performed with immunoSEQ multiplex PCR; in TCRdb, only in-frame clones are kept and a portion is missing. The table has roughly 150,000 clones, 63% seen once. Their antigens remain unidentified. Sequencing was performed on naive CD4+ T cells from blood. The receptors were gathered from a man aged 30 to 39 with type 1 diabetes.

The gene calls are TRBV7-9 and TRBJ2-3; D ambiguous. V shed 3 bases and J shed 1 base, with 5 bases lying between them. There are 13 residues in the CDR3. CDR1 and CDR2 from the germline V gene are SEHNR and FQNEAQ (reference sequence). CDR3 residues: CASSFRGTDTQYF. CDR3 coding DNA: TGTGCCAGCAGCTTCCGGGGCACAGATACGCAGTATTTT.

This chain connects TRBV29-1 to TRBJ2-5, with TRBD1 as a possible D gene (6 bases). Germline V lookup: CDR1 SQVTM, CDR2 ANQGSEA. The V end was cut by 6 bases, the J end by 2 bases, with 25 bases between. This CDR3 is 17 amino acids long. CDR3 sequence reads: CSVEKGVYAPLQETQYF. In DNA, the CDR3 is TGCAGCGTCGAAAAGGGGGTGTACGCCCCTTTACAAGAGACCCAGTACTTC.

CDR3 amino acids: CASSPPRGTQYF. The CDR3 DNA is TGTGCCAGCAGTCCCCCGAGAGGGACCCAGTACTTC. The rearrangement joins TRBV6-5 to TRBJ2-5; D gene ambiguous. This CDR3 is 12 amino acids long. With 5 bases removed from V and 7 bases from J, the gap between germline ends came to 11 bases. CDR1 MNHEY and CDR2 SVGAGI come from the germline V gene.

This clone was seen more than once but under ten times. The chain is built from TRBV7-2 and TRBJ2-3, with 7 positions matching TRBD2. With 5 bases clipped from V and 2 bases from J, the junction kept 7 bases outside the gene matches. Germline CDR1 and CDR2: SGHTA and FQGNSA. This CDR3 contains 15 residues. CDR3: CASSPRGTDTDTQYF. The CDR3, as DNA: TGTGCCAGCAGCCCGCGGGGGACCGACACAGATACGCAGTATTTT.

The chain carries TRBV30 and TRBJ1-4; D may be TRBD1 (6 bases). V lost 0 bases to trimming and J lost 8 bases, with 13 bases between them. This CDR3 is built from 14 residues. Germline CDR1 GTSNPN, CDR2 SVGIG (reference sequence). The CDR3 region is CAWSVEGGGEKLFF. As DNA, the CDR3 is TGTGCCTGGAGTGTGGAGGGGGGAGGCGAAAAACTGTTTTTT.

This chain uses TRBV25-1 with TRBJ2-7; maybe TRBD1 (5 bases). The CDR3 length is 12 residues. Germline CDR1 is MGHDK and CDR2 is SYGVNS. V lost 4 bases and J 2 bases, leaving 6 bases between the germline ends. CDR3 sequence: CASSGQTYEQYF. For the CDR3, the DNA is TGTGCCAGCAGTGGACAGACCTACGAGCAGTACTTC.

Here the CDR3 reads CASSALTVDVYGYTF. CDR3 bases: TGTGCCAGCAGCGCACTCACGGTCGACGTCTATGGCTACACCTTC. The chain carries TRBV9 and TRBJ1-2; D is unclear. Germline V CDR1 and CDR2: SGDLS, YYNGEE. This CDR3 has 15 amino acids. Trimming pared 3 bases from V and 4 bases from J, leaving 16 bases between.

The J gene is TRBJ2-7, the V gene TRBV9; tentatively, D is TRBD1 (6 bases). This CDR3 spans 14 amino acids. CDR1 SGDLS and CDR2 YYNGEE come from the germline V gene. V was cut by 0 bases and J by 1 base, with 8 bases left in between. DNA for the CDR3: TGTGCCAGCAGCGTAGGACAGGAGTCCTACGAGCAGTACTTC. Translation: CASSVGQESYEQYF.

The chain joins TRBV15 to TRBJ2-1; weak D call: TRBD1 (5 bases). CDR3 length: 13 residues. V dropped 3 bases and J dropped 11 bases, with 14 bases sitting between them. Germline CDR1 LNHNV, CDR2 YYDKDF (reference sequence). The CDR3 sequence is CATSSIRQKKQFF. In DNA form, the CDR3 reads TGTGCCACCAGCAGCATCCGACAGAAGAAGCAGTTCTTC.

CDR3 protein: CASSQEFQTGSYGYTF. The CDR3 nucleotides are TGCGCCAGCAGCCAAGAGTTCCAGACAGGGTCTTATGGCTACACCTTC. This sequence joins TRBV4-3 and TRBJ1-2; 7 bases align to TRBD1. Germline trimming cut 0 bases from V and 5 bases from J; bases unmatched to any gene: 9. The CDR3 has 16 amino acids. CDR1 and CDR2 from the germline V gene are LGHNA and YSLEER.